Reported below is one T cell receptor (beta chain). After removal of 4 bases from V and 2 bases from J, the junction contained 2 bases not matched to a gene. CDR1 is SGHRS and CDR2 is YFSETQ in the germline V gene. The CDR3 extends over 14 amino acids. This specimen belongs to a study of long-term antiretroviral therapy in people with HIV. immunoSEQ v3.0 was run at survey level. Assay: immunoSEQ multiplex PCR; the TCRdb copy retains only in-frame clones and omits some. The data show roughly 21,000 clones, roughly 80% seen once. The V and J genes are TRBV5-1 and TRBJ2-5; 10 nucleotides line up with TRBD1. This specimen consisted of unsorted PBMCs, obtained 0.2 years after starting antiretroviral therapy. The clonotype was recovered from a woman aged 25 to 45 with HIV. CDR3 amino acids: CASSQGQGQETQYF. The CDR3 DNA sequence: TGCGCCAGCAGCCAGGGACAGGGGCAAGAGACCCAGTACTTC.